This TCR beta chain was observed in a study of blood T cell repertoires in COVID-19. Across the study: COVID-19 samples collected from the United States, Italy and Spain covered acute and convalescent phases. The analysed material was cDNA or gDNA that came from T cells, B-cell-depleted T cells, or PBMCs.

As handled by the study authors: Reference gene primer amplification gave nucleated cell count estimates. Method: immunoSEQ multiplex PCR; TCRdb's copy keeps in-frame clones and lacks some. For V, J and clone size, that table is used; D and trimming come from the DNA. Seen here are roughly 250,000 clones, about 90% observed once, and the top ten hold 1.2%. Trimming removed 6 bases from V and 0 bases from J; junction bases left unmatched: 5. The CDR3 totals 15 residues. Germline CDR1 reads LNHDA; CDR2 reads SQIVND (reference sequence). The receptor's source is a human donor in a cohort exposed to, infected with or recovered from COVID-19 (not recorded which). The donor label of this sample is uncertain. Sequences were obtained from PBMCs or T cells enriched from blood (not recorded which). The chain employs TRBV19 and TRBJ1-1, with 9 bases identical to TRBD1. The CDR3 loop is CASRDRGSMNTEAFF. The DNA of the CDR3 is TGTGCCAGTAGGGACAGGGGATCCATGAACACTGAAGCTTTCTTT.